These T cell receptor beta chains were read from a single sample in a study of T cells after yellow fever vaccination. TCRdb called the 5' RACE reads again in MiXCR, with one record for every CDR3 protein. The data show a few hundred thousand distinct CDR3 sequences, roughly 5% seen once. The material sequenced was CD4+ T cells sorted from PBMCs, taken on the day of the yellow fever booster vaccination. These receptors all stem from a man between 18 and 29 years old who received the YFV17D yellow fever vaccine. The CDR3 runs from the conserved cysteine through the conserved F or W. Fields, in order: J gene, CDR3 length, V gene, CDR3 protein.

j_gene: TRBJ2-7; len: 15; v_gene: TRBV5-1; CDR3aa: CASSRDRAVSYEQYF
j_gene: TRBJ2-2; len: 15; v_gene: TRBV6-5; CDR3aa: CASSSAGEGTGELFF
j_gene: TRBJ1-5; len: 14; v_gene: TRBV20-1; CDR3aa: CSARGIDSNQPQHF
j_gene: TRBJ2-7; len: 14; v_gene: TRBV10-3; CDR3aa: CAISGGTATYEQYF
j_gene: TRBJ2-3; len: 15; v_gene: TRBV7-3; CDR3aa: CASSNRGGGTDTQYF
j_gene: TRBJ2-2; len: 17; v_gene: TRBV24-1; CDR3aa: CATSDQPGLPNTGELFF
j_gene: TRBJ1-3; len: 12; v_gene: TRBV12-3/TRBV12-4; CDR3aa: CASSFGGNTIYF
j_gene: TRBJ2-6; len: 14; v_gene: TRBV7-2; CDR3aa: CASTPHSGANVLTF
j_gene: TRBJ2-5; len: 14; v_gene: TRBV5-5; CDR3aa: CASSRKRGGETQYF
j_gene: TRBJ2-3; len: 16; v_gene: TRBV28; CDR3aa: CASSPPSSGGTDTQYF
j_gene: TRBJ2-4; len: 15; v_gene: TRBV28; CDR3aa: CASSLPPSGGGIQYF
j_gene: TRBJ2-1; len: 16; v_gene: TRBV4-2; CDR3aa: CASTKGGGGAYNEQFF
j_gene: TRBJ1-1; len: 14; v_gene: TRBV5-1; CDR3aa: CASSFQGGGTEAFF
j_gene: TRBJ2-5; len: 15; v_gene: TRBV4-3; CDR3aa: CASSQVRTSLETQYF
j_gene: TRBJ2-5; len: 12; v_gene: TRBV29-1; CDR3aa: CSAEDIQETQYF
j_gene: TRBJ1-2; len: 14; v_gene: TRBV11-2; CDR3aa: CASSPDPGTGRYTF
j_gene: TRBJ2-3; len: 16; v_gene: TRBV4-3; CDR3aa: CASSHPGTGTTDTQYF
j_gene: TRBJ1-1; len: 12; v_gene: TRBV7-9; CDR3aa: CASTPWVTEAFF
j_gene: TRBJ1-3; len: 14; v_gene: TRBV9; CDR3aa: CASSVFGLGNTIYF
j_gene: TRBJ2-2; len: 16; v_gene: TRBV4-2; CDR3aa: CASSLSGQGTSGELFF
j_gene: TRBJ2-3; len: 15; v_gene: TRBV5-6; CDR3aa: CASRISGGPLDTQYF
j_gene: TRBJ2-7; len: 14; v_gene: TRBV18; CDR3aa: CASSTGPLWNEQYF
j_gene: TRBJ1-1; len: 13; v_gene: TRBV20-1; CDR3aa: CSARTGGSPEAFF
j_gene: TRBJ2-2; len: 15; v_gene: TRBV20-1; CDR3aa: CSATPTGANTGELFF
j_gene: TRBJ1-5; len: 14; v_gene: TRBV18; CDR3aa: CASSPRDSDQPQHF
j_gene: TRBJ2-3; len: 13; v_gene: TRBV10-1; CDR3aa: CASSESVLGTQYF
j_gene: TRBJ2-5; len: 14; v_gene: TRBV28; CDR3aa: CASSNAREQETQYF
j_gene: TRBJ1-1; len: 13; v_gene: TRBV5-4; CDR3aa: CASSFRGFDEAFF
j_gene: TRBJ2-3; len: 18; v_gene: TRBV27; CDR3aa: CASSLKGTRTLRPDTQYF
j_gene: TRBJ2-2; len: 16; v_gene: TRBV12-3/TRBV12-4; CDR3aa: CASSLGAGSWTGELFF
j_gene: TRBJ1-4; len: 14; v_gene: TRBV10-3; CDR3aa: CAISRRGGEEKLFF
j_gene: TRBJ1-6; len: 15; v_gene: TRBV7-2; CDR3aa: CASSLSRNSNSPLHF
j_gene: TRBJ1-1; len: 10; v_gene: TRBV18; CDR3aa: CASSRPEAFF
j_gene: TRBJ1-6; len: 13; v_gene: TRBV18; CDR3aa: CASTEGVNSPLHF
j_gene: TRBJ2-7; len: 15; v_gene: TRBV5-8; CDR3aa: CASSWKAQRSYEQYF
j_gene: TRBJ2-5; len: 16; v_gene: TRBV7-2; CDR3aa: CASSTIGGLYQETQYF
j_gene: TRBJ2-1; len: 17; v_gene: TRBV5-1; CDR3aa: CASSFSLRDRELGEQFF
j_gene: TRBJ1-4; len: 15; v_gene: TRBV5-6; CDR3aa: CASSGGQGKGEKLFF
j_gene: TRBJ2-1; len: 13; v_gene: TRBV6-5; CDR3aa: CASSYTGGRVRFF
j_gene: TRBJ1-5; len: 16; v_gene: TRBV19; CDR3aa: CASSTLPGQGEQPQHF
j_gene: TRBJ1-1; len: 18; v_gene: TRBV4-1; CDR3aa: CASSQDSWDRGRKGEAFF
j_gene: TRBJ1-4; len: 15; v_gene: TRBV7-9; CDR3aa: CASSRKGGFNEKLFF
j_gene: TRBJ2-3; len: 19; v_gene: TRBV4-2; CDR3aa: CASSQEPPKTSGFTDTQYF
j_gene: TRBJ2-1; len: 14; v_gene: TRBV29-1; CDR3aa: CSAGKQGTYNEQFF
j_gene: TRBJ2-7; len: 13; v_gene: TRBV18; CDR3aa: CASSLARGDEQYF
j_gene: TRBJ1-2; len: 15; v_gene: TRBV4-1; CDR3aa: CASSHSGATSYGYTF
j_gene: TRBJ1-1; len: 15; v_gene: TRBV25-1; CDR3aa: CASSELEDLNTEAFF
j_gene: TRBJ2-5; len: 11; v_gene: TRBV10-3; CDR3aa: CASRWGETQYF
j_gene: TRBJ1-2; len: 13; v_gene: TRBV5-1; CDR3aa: CASTEFETNDYTF
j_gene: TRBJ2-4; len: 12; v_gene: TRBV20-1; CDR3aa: CSAATSAGIQYF
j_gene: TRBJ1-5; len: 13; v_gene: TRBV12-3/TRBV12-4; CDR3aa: CASSLVNDQPQHF
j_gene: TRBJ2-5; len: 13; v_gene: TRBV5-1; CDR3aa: CASRDGSQETQYF
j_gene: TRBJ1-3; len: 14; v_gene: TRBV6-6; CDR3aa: CASRPGHSGNTIYF